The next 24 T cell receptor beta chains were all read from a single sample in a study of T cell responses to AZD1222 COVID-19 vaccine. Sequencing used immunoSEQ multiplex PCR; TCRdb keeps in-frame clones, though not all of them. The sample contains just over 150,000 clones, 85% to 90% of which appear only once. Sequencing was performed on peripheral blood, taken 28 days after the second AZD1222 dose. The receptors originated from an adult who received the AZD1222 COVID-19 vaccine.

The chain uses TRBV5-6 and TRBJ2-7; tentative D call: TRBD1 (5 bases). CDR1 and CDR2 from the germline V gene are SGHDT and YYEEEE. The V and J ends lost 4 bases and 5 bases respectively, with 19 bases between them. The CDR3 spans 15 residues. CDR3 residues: CASSHQGQGNNEQYF. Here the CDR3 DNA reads TGTGCCAGCAGCCACCAAGGGCAGGGTAACAACGAGCAGTACTTC.

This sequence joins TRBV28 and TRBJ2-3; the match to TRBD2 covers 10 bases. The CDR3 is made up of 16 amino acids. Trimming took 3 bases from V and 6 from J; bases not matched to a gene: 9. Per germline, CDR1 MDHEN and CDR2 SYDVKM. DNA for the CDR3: TGTGCCAGCAGTTTGGGAAGCGGGAGGGAACGGGATACGCAGTATTTT. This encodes CASSLGSGRERDTQYF.

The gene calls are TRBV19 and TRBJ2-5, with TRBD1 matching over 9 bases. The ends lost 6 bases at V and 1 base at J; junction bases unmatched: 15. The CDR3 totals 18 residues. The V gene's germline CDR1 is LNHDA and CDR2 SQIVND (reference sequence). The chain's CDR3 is CASSHRTLGTGTQETQYF. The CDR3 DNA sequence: TGTGCCAGTAGCCATCGAACCTTGGGGACAGGGACCCAAGAGACCCAGTACTTC.

The CDR3 protein is CASSLVEAGEQFF. Here the CDR3 DNA reads TGTGCCAGCAGCTTAGTGGAGGCGGGTGAGCAGTTCTTC. V is TRBV11-1 and J is TRBJ2-1; D may be TRBD2 (5 bases). V was trimmed by 1 base and J by 9 bases, leaving 10 bases between them. Per germline, CDR1 SGHAT and CDR2 FQDESV (reference sequence). The CDR3 contains 13 residues.

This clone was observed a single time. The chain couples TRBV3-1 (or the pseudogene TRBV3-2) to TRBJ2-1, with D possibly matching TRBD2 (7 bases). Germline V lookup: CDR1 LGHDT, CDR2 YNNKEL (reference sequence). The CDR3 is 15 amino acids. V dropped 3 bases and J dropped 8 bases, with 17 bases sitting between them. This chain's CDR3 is CASSHRGAGVYEQFF. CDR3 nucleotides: TGTGCCAGCAGCCACCGGGGGGCGGGTGTGTATGAGCAGTTCTTC.

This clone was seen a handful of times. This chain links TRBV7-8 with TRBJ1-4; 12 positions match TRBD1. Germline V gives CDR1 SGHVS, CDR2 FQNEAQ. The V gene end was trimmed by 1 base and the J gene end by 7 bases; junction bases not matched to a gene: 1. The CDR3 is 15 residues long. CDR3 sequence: CASSLGDRGPEKLFF. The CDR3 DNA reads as TGTGCCAGCAGCTTAGGGGACAGGGGGCCTGAAAAACTGTTTTTT.

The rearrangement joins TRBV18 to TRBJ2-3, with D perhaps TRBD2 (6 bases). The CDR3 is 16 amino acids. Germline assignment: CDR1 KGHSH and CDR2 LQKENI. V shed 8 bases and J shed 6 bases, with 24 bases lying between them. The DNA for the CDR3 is TGTGCCAGCCGCCCCGCCGGGGGACGACCCCTGGATACGCAGTATTTT. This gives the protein CASRPAGGRPLDTQYF.

In DNA form, the CDR3 reads TGTGCCAGCAGCTTATTCGAGCAGGGCCCCTACGAGCAGTACTTC. Protein: CASSLFEQGPYEQYF. The chain couples TRBV7-2 to TRBJ2-7; tentative D call: TRBD1 (5 bases). Germline values: CDR1 SGHTA, CDR2 FQGNSA. CDR3 size: 15 residues. V lost 2 bases and J lost 2, with 13 bases in between.

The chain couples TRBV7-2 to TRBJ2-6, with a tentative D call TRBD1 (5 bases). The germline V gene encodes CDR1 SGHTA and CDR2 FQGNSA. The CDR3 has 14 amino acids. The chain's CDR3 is CAAAGASGANVLTF. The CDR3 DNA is TGTGCTGCGGCTGGGGCCTCTGGGGCCAACGTCCTGACTTTC.

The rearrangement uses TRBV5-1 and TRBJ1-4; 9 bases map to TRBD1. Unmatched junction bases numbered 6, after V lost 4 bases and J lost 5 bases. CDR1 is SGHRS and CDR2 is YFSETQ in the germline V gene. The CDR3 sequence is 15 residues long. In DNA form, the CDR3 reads TGCGCCAGCAGCGAAACCGGGACAGGGAATGAAAAACTGTTTTTT. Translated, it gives CASSETGTGNEKLFF.

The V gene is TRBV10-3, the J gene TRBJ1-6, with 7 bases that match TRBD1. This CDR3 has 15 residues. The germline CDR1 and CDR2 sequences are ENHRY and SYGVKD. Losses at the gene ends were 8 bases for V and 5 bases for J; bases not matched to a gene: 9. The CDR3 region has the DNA TGTGCCATCTGGGCCGGGACAGTGGATAATTCACCCCTCCACTTT. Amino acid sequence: CAIWAGTVDNSPLHF.

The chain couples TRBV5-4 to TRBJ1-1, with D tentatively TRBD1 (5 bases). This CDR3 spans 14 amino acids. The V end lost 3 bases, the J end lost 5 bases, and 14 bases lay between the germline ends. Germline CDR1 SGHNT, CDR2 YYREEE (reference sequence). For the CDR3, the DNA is TGTGCCAGCAGCTCGGGTGGGGGGGTGACTGAAGCTTTCTTT. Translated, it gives CASSSGGGVTEAFF.

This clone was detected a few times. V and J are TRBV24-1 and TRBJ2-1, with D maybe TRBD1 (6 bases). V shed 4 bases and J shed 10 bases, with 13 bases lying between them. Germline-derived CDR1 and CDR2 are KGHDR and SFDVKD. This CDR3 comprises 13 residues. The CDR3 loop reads CATSDYFRGEQFF. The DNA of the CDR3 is TGTGCCACCAGTGACTACTTCAGGGGCGAGCAGTTCTTC.

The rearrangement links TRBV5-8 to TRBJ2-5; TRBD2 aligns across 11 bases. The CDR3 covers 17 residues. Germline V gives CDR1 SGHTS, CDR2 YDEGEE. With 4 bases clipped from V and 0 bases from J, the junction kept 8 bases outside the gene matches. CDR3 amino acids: CASSPGTSGVHQETQYF. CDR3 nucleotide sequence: TGTGCCAGCAGCCCCGGGACTAGCGGAGTTCACCAAGAGACCCAGTACTTC.

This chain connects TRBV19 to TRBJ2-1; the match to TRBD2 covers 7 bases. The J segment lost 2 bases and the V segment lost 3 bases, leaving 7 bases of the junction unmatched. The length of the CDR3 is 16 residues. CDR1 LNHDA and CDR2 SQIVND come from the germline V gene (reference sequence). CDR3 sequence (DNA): TGTGCCAGTAGTATTTATGCGGGAGTCACCTACAATGAGCAGTTCTTC. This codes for CASSIYAGVTYNEQFF.

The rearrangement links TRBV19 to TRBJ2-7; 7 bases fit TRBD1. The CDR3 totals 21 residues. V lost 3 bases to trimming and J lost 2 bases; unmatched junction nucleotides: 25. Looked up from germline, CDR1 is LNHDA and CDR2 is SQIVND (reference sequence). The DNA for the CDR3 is TGTGCCAGTAGTATCTCCCAAGGACAGGCTTCTAGCTTACTGGGCACCTACGAGCAGTACTTC. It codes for CASSISQGQASSLLGTYEQYF.

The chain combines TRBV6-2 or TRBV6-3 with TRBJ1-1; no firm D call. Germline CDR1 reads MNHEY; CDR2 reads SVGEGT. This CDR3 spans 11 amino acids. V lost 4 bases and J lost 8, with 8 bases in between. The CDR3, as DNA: TGTGCCAGCAGTTCTTTTTGGGAAGCTTTCTTT. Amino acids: CASSSFWEAFF.

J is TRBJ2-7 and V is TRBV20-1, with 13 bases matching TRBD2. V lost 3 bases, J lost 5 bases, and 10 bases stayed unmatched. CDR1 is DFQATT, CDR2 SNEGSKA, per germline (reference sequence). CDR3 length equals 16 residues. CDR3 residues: CSASITFGTSGNEQYF. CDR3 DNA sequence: TGCAGTGCTAGTATAACTTTCGGGACTAGCGGGAACGAGCAGTACTTC.

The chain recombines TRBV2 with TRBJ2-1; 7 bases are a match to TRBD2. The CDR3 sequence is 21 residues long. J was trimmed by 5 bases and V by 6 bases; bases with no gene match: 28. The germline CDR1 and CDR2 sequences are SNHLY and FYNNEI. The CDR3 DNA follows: TGTGCCAGCAGCGGATGGGGGGGAAACGGGCTCCAACCACAAGGTCACAATGAGCAGTTCTTC. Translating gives CASSGWGGNGLQPQGHNEQFF.

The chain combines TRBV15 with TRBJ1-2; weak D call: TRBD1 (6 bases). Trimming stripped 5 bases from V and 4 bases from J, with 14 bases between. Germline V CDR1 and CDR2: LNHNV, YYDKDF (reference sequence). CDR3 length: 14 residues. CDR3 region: CATSLGGGGYGYTF. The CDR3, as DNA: TGTGCCACCAGCCTGGGCGGAGGGGGCTATGGCTACACCTTC.

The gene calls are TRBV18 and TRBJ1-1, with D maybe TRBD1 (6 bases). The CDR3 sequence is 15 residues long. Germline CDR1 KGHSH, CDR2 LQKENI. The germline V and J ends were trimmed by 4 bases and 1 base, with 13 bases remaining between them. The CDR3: CASSQARQENTEAFF. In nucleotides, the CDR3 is TGTGCCAGCTCACAAGCAAGACAGGAGAACACTGAAGCTTTCTTT. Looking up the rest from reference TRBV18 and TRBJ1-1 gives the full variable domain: NAGVMQNPRHLVRRRGQEARLRCSPMKGHSHVYWYRQLPEEGLKFMVYLQKENIIDESGMPKERFSAEFPKEGPSILRIQQVVRGDSAAYFCASSQARQENTEAFFGQGTRLTVV.

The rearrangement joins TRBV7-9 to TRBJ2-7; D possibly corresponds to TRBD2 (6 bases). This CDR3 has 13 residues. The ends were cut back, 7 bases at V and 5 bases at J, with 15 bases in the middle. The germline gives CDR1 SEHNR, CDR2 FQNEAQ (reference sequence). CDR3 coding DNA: TGTGCCAGCACCTTGACTAGTTTCGACGAGCAGTACTTC. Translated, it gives CASTLTSFDEQYF.

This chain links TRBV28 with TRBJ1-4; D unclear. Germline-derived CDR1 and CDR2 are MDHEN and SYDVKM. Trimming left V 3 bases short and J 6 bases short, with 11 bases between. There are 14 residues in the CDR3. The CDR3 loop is CASSFLGLDEKLFF. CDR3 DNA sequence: TGTGCCAGCAGTTTCCTTGGACTGGATGAAAAACTGTTTTTT.

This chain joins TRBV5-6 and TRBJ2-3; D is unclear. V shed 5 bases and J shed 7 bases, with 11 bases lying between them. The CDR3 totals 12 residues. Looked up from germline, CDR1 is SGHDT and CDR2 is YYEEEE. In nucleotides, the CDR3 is TGTGCCAGCAGTAAAACTGGTAATACGCAGTATTTT. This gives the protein CASSKTGNTQYF.